This entry concerns a single T cell receptor (beta chain). The antigen is not known. The repertoire was sequenced with immunoSEQ multiplex PCR; TCRdb's copy has only in-frame clones and lacks some. The sample has around 140,000 clones, roughly 92% seen once. This sample was included in a study of T cell responses to AZD1222 COVID-19 vaccine. The CDR3 extends over 15 amino acids. Trimming left V 3 bases short and J 8 bases short, with 17 bases between. Per germline, CDR1 SGHTA and CDR2 FQGNSA. Regarding the study as a whole: White British people made up most donors, females outnumbered males, and clonal diversity was possibly underestimated.

The chain joins TRBV7-2 to TRBJ2-1, with D tentatively TRBD2 (5 bases). This receptor was identified in an adult in good health. The starting material was peripheral blood, obtained on day 0 of AZD1222 vaccination. The CDR3 DNA reads TGTGCCAGCAGCTTTGGCGGACTTGCCCCTTATGAGCAGTTCTTC. It codes for CASSFGGLAPYEQFF.